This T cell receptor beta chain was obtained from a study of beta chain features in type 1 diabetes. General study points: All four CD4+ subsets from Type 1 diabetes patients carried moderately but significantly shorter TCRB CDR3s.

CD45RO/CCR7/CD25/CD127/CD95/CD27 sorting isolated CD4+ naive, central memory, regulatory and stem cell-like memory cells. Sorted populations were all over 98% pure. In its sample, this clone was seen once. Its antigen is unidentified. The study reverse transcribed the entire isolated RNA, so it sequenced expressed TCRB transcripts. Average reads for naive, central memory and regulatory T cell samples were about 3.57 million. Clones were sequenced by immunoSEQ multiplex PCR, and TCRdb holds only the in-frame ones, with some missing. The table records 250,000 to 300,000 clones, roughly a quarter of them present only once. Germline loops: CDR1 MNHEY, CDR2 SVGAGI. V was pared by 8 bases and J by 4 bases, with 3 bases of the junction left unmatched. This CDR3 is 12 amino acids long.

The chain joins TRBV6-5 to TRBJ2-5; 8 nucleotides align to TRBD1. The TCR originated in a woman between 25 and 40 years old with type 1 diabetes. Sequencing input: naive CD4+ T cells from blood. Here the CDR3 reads CASGQGRETQYF. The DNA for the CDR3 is TGTGCCAGCGGACAGGGCAGAGAGACCCAGTACTTC.